The present T cell receptor (beta chain) was sequenced within a study of beta chain features in type 1 diabetes. Looking at the study overall: Investigators examined around 98 million sorted cells across all samples. Study-wide points: Researchers report that Type 1 diabetes patients had moderately but significantly shorter TCRB CDR3s across all four CD4+ subsets.

Of note for this clone: Its specificity is unknown.

Sorting with CD45RO/CCR7/CD25/CD127/CD95/CD27 yielded naive, central memory, regulatory and stem-like memory CD4+ cells. cDNA synthesis used the whole RNA isolate, giving expressed TCRB sequences. Only in-frame clones appear in the TCRdb table, and some are missing; sequencing was by immunoSEQ multiplex PCR. The sample comprises 240,000 or so clones, approximately 14% of which are singletons, and 0.015% to 0.02% rests with the top ten. J gave up 0 bases and V 0 bases, and 5 bases lay outside the gene matches. Germline CDR1 SGHRS, CDR2 YFSETQ. The length of the CDR3 is 18 residues. The sequence came from a man aged 30-40 years with type 1 diabetes. The chain joins TRBV5-1 to TRBJ2-1, with 11 bases matching TRBD2. Source material: naive CD4+ T cells from blood. The CDR3 loop reads CASSLGLTSGSSYNEQFF. CDR3 sequence (DNA): TGCGCCAGCAGCTTGGGTCTCACTAGCGGGAGCTCCTACAATGAGCAGTTCTTC.